The following is a TCR beta chain sequence with its context. This clonotype was recorded a few times. The antigen it binds to is not known. No base qualities exist here, and no much larger clone lies one base off it. The TCR beta CDR3 regions were amplified from the RNA transcripts. A first-round RT-PCR of the TCR CDR3 used the HTBI primer set with the Qiagen OneStep RT-PCR kit. A second multiplex PCR round built the libraries, followed by size selection and purification. Paired-end sequencing of the libraries was performed with 100 bp reads on an Illumina HiSeq2000. As for the original processing: Raw data were processed with SOAPnuke, discarding reads with adapters, uncalled bases, mean Phred below 15, or no exact constant-primer or identifier match. COPE v1.2.5 was used to merge the high-quality paired reads, and each unique nucleotide sequence was defined as a clonotype. MiTCR v1.1 was used to align clonotypes to the IMGT TRBV, TRBD and TRBJ reference segments. The analysis included only V-J combinations with a frequency above 0.0001, which together covered 99% to 99.2% of the repertoires. The TCS score was defined as the ratio of F50 (clonal expansion) to E x V (chaos), calculated using BLOSUM62-based TCRdist between CDR3 peptides within each V-J. Welch's t-statistics and random forest reduced 514 V-J features to about 12, which were used in a naive Bayes classifier (R e1071). TCRdb trimmed the raw reads at Q25, called clones with MiXCR and kept productive beta chains. Rows with a matching CDR3 protein are joined into one entry that keeps the most common DNA and genes. Clone size and V and J calls follow TCRdb, not the original study. The sample records about 640,000 distinct CDR3 sequences, around 20% of which are singletons. The ten largest clones represent about 34% of the sample.

This sample is drawn from a study of T cells in Graves' hyperthyroidism and ophthalmopathy (dated by TCRdb to between 2019 and 2020). Describing the broader study: Peripheral blood samples were taken at the time of initial diagnosis, prior to any treatment. To identify distinguishing TCR V-J signatures, a discovery cohort of around 100 patients was used, comprising some 45 with Graves' ophthalmopathy and some 60 with stable Graves' hyperthyroidism. Prospective prediction of ophthalmopathy was tested in an independent validation cohort consisting of some 20 hyperthyroidism patients and approximately 16 patients who later progressed to ophthalmopathy. The 95 to 100 discovery patients were divided at random into training and test sets in a 7:3 ratio. The study also compared thyroid tissue and blood T-cell repertoires from more than five Graves' hyperthyroidism patients. After blood sampling, hyperthyroidism patients were treated with methimazole at a starting dose of 30 mg daily, and ophthalmopathy patients were treated with high-dose intravenous methylprednisolone. According to the paper, TCR Vbeta CDR3 sequencing was carried out on 120 to 150 peripheral blood samples, which came from 40 to 45 ophthalmopathy, approximately 78 hyperthyroidism and about 17 progressor patients.

In the ophthalmopathy patients, disease was moderately to severely active, with a Clinical Activity Score of 3 or more, a NOSPECS grade of 4 or more, and a duration of less than 3 months. Any patient with an uncontrolled infection, another autoimmune disease, pregnancy or lactation was excluded. Diagnoses were based on clinical symptoms, serum thyroxine and TRAb, thyroid ultrasound and orbital computed tomography. Ficoll-Paque density gradient centrifugation was used to isolate PBMCs from about 10 ml of fresh peripheral blood. Total RNA was extracted with Trizol reagent, and quality was checked on an Agilent 2100 Bioanalyzer. From cysteine to phenylalanine, the CDR3 is 16 amino acids long. Only the CDR3 DNA is retained, 48 bases long and in frame from the first base. According to the germline V gene (reference sequence), CDR1 reads DFQATT and CDR2 reads SNEGSKA. V has 0 bases trimmed and J has 9 bases trimmed; junction bases matching no gene number 10.

Overall study results and their limits: No statistical method was used to set the sample size in advance, and investigators knew the group allocation. Ophthalmopathy was separated from stable hyperthyroidism by a 13 V-J signature model, with over 85% sensitivity and just over 81% specificity obtained in cross-validation and 80%/75% obtained in testing. Most expanded thyroid clonotypes (frequency above 0.001) were also found in blood, which suggests that blood repertoires may mirror thyroid immune responses. In validation, the model predicted progression to ophthalmopathy with roughly 70% sensitivity and 72% to 75% specificity, a median of 6.5 months before onset.

Here the chain combines TRBV20-1 and TRBJ1-5; 11 of the junction bases match TRBD1. This sequence originates from a man aged 25 to 40 with Graves' ophthalmopathy. Sequenced material: blood. The CDR3 has the sequence CSAREPGQGVLGPQHF. The DNA is TGCAGTGCTAGAGAACCGGGACAGGGGGTTCTTGGGCCCCAGCATTTT.